A single sample gave rise to the 9 T cell receptor beta chains below, sequenced in a study of post-analysis software for immune sequencing data. Study-wide points: In patients, TRBV5-6, TRBV5-1 and TRBV20-1 belonged to roughly 5 TRBV segments found more frequently than in controls.

Unique molecular identifiers had been added to the TCR beta cDNA libraries. In TCRdb, the PCR reads were re-called with MiXCR into one record per CDR3 protein. Among over 700,000 distinct CDR3 sequences listed, 30% were seen once. No antigen is known for these receptors. The sequencing input was blood. The receptors shown here come from a girl between 10 and 17 years old with multiple sclerosis.

The chain combines TRBV20-1 with TRBJ2-7; 9 bases are a match to TRBD1. Trimming took 7 bases from V and 5 from J; bases not matched to a gene: 9. CDR3 length: 13 residues. Germline CDR1 DFQATT, CDR2 SNEGSKA (reference sequence). The CDR3 nucleotides read TGCAGTGTCCGCGGGACAGGGCGGCACGAGCAGTACTTC. Translation: CSVRGTGRHEQYF.

This clonotype was recorded at least ten times. The chain is built from TRBV18 and TRBJ2-3; no firm D call. Trimming took 1 base from V and 4 from J, leaving 3 bases between them. Germline lookup yields CDR1 KGHSH and CDR2 LQKENI. The length of the CDR3 is 12 residues. The CDR3 loop reads CASSPLPDTQYF. The CDR3 bases are TGTGCCAGCTCACCACTCCCAGATACGCAGTATTTT.

J is TRBJ2-5 and V is TRBV5-1; perhaps D is TRBD1 or TRBD2 (6 bases each). The DNA end lines up better with TRBJ2-7; the J call may be wrong. CDR3 size: 14 residues. Germline CDR1 SGHRS, CDR2 YFSETQ. For the CDR3, the DNA is TGCGCCAGCAGCTGGGGGGCCTCATCGAACGAGCAGTACTTC. As protein: CASSWGASSNEQYF.

The chain carries TRBV20-1 and TRBJ1-2; 9 nucleotides line up with TRBD1. V gave up 6 bases and J gave up 7 bases; unmatched junction bases: 12. Germline lookup yields CDR1 DFQATT and CDR2 SNEGSKA (reference sequence). This CDR3 has 14 residues. CDR3 nucleotides: TGCAGTGCCGTGAACCGGGACAGGGCTAGTGGCTACACCTTC. This translates into CSAVNRDRASGYTF.

The rearrangement links TRBV7-2 to TRBJ2-4, with D tentatively TRBD1 or TRBD2 (6 bases each). This CDR3 is 15 amino acids long. CDR1 is SGHTA, CDR2 FQGNSA, per germline. The V end lost 8 bases, the J end lost 13 bases, and 27 bases lay between the germline ends. The CDR3 protein is CASSPWGALHNEQYF. The CDR3 DNA reads as TGTGCCAGCTCCCCTTGGGGGGCGCTTCACAATGAGCAGTACTTC.

V usage is TRBV10-1 and J usage is TRBJ2-4; D tentatively reads TRBD1 or TRBD2 (6 bases each). This CDR3 is 16 amino acids long. V shed 8 bases and J shed 6 bases, with 23 bases lying between them. The germline V gene has CDR1 WNHNN and CDR2 SYGVQD (reference sequence). The chain's CDR3 is CASRRDGGRPGNIQYF. The CDR3 bases are TGCGCCAGCCGAAGAGATGGGGGGCGGCCAGGAAACATTCAGTACTTC.

This rearrangement joins TRBV6-2 or TRBV6-3 to TRBJ2-4; possibly TRBD2 for D (5 bases). Germline CDR1 is MNHEY and CDR2 is SVGEGT. This CDR3 comprises 14 residues. V was trimmed by 5 bases and J by 9 bases, leaving 17 bases between them. The CDR3 sequence is CASSLVAAASIQYF. The CDR3 DNA follows: TGTGCCAGCAGTCTCGTTGCAGCGGCGAGCATTCAGTACTTC.

The chain has TRBV20-1 and TRBJ1-4; 7 nucleotides agree with TRBD1. V gave up 0 bases and J gave up 8 bases; unmatched junction bases: 12. The germline V gene encodes CDR1 DFQATT and CDR2 SNEGSKA (reference sequence). The CDR3 runs 16 residues. CDR3 DNA: TGCAGTGCTAGAGATAAGAAGGGCAGGGGGAACGAAAAACTGTTTTTT. It translates to CSARDKKGRGNEKLFF.

V is TRBV20-1 and J is TRBJ2-7, with a possible D match to TRBD1 (5 bases). V lost 1 base and J 7 bases, leaving 11 bases between the germline ends. Per the germline V gene, CDR1 is DFQATT and CDR2 is SNEGSKA (reference sequence). The CDR3 covers 12 residues. The CDR3: CSARGRGLEQYF. CDR3 in DNA: TGCAGTGCTAGAGGAAGGGGTCTGGAGCAGTACTTC.